This T cell receptor beta chain was sequenced in a study of cytomegalovirus exposure and HLA in healthy donors. Study findings and constraints: HLA restriction was apparent for most CMV-associated TCR beta chains in a later analysis. Later analysis associated a missense DCLRE1C variant with TCR beta V- and J-gene trimming.

PCR was performed using 60 Vbeta and 13 Jbeta primers. Measured with immunoSEQ multiplex PCR; TCRdb has only the in-frame clones, and not every one. Altogether around 100,000 clones are present, roughly 83% being singletons, with the ten largest covering approximately 4.2%. Of note for this clone: What it binds is unknown.

Trimming removed 6 bases at V and 7 bases at J, with 16 bases between. The CDR3 loop spans 13 amino acids. In germline, CDR1 is MNHNY, CDR2 SVGAGI (reference sequence). This chain joins TRBV6-6 and TRBJ2-7; TRBD2 might be the D (6 bases). The receptor's source is a female donor in good health and CMV-seropositive. The sequencing input was PBMCs. CDR3 DNA sequence: TGTGCCAGCAGCCTCGGGTTGGGGGGAGAGCAGTACTTC. Translated: CASSLGLGGEQYF.